The sequence of this T cell receptor (beta chain) was determined in a study of cytomegalovirus exposure and HLA in healthy donors. Study-wide background: Just over 80% of around 400 genotyped donors fell in the Caucasian-associated ancestry cluster.

Germline V gene sequence: CDR1 SGHVS, CDR2 FNYEAQ. CDR3 size: 15 residues. V was pared by 1 base and J by 7 bases, with 11 bases between. This clone was counted only a few times. The identical CDR3 is also encoded by other nucleotide sequences in the sample. The PCR employed 60 Vbeta primers together with 13 Jbeta primers. Produced via immunoSEQ multiplex PCR; TCRdb's table is partial and in-frame only. The data contain about 60,000 clones, approximately 71% of them singletons. The sequencing input was PBMCs. The origin of this receptor is a man in his forties or fifties in good health and CMV-seropositive. V is TRBV7-6 and J is TRBJ1-6; the D gene is possibly TRBD1 (6 bases). Written as DNA, the CDR3 is TGTGCCAGCAGCTTAGGGGCAGGGGCGAATTCACCCCTCCACTTT. It is translated as CASSLGAGANSPLHF.